The clone carrying this T cell receptor (beta chain) was recorded a few times. This entry comes from a study of PD-1 blockade in classical Hodgkin lymphoma. Germline values: CDR1 MNHNS, CDR2 SASEGT. There are 15 residues in the CDR3. The germline V and J ends were trimmed by 1 base and 4 bases, with 13 bases remaining between them. Sequencing was performed with immunoSEQ multiplex PCR; in TCRdb, only in-frame clones are kept and a portion is missing. The table has under 40,000 clones, roughly four fifths seen once; the top ten hold about 18%. The time point is: cycle 4 day 1 (C4D1), after 6 weeks of nivolumab. After autologous stem cell transplantation all patients relapsed, and prior brentuximab vedotin exposure differed between cohorts. Best outcomes ranged across complete response, partial response and progressive disease.

This TCR was sampled from a human donor with classical Hodgkin lymphoma. The V gene is TRBV6-1, the J gene TRBJ1-2; maybe TRBD1 (5 bases). The material was peripheral blood mononuclear cells (PBMCs), obtained before the fourth cycle of nivolumab. CDR3 region: CASSEDAGTSYGYTF. The CDR3 region has the DNA TGTGCCAGCAGTGAAGATGCAGGGACGAGCTATGGCTACACCTTC.